This is a list of T cell receptor beta chains from one sample in a study of cytomegalovirus exposure and HLA in healthy donors. The protocol was immunoSEQ multiplex PCR, while the TCRdb copy is restricted to in-frame clones and leaves out a portion. Of about 150,000 clones listed, more than 75% are singletons. Sequencing used PBMCs. Every receptor here comes from a woman aged 40-49 years in good health and CMV-seropositive. Both conserved end residues are part of each CDR3. D genes are given only for firm matches. Some rows mark clone size as missing; the rest say once, few, many or name a class of expanded clone.

j_gene: TRBJ1-2
abundance: once
d_gene: .
v_gene: TRBV27
CDR3nt: TGTGCCAGCAGTCCAATGGGAGTCGGAACTCCCGTCGGGGATGGCTACACCTTC
CDR3aa: CASSPMGVGTPVGDGYTF

j_gene: TRBJ2-1
abundance: .
d_gene: TRBD2
v_gene: TRBV6-4
CDR3nt: TGTGCCAGCAGACCGTTAGGGACTAGTCACCACAATGAGCAGTTCTTC
CDR3aa: CASRPLGTSHHNEQFF

j_gene: TRBJ1-4
abundance: .
d_gene: .
v_gene: TRBV15
CDR3nt: TGTGCCACCAGCAGAGCCGCGAAGAAGACTAATGAAAAACTGTTTTTT
CDR3aa: CATSRAAKKTNEKLFF

j_gene: TRBJ1-5
abundance: .
d_gene: .
v_gene: TRBV12-2
CDR3nt: TGTGCAAGTCGCTTAGTAGAGGGGGAAGGCAATCAGCCCCAGCATTTT
CDR3aa: CASRLVEGEGNQPQHF

j_gene: TRBJ2-1
abundance: .
d_gene: TRBD2
v_gene: TRBV25-1
CDR3nt: TGTGCCAGCAGTGACTATAGCGGGAGGGAGCAGTTCTTC
CDR3aa: CASSDYSGREQFF

j_gene: TRBJ2-1
abundance: .
d_gene: .
v_gene: TRBV6-1
CDR3nt: TGTGCCAGCAGTGTTGAGGGAGGCTACAATGAGCAGTTCTTC
CDR3aa: CASSVEGGYNEQFF

j_gene: TRBJ2-2
abundance: .
d_gene: .
v_gene: TRBV6-5
CDR3nt: TGTGCCAGCAGTTACCGACAGTACACCGGGGAGCTGTTTTTT
CDR3aa: CASSYRQYTGELFF

j_gene: TRBJ2-5
abundance: .
d_gene: .
v_gene: TRBV5-1
CDR3nt: TGCGCCAGCAGGGCAGGGCAAGAGACCCAGTACTTC
CDR3aa: CASRAGQETQYF

j_gene: TRBJ2-7
abundance: .
d_gene: .
v_gene: TRBV27
CDR3nt: TGTGCCAGCAGTCCTACGAGGGGGGGGAGCTACTACGAGCAGTACTTC
CDR3aa: CASSPTRGGSYYEQYF

j_gene: TRBJ2-7
abundance: .
d_gene: .
v_gene: TRBV2
CDR3nt: TGTGCCAGCAGGCCCCCGGGACACTACGAGCAGTACTTC
CDR3aa: CASRPPGHYEQYF

j_gene: TRBJ2-3
abundance: .
d_gene: .
v_gene: TRBV30
CDR3nt: TGTGCCTGGAGTGGCCTTAGCGTCACGCGAAACACAGATACGCAGTATTTT
CDR3aa: CAWSGLSVTRNTDTQYF

j_gene: TRBJ2-7
abundance: .
d_gene: .
v_gene: TRBV27
CDR3nt: TGTGCCAGCAGGCGGGACAGTACCTACGAGCAGTACTTC
CDR3aa: CASRRDSTYEQYF

j_gene: TRBJ2-7
abundance: .
d_gene: .
v_gene: TRBV14
CDR3nt: TGTGCCAGCAGCACGCTTTTTCGCGGGGAGCAGTACTTC
CDR3aa: CASSTLFRGEQYF

j_gene: TRBJ2-3
abundance: few
d_gene: TRBD2
v_gene: TRBV19
CDR3nt: TGTGCCAGTAGTATAGGGCTAGCGGGAGTTGGAGATACGCAGTATTTT
CDR3aa: CASSIGLAGVGDTQYF

j_gene: TRBJ1-1
abundance: .
d_gene: .
v_gene: TRBV30
CDR3nt: TGTGCCTGGATTCTCACTGAAGCTTTCTTT
CDR3aa: CAWILTEAFF

j_gene: TRBJ2-7
abundance: .
d_gene: .
v_gene: TRBV6-1
CDR3nt: TGTGCCAGCGGTCGTCCGGGTCCCTACGAGCAGTACTTC
CDR3aa: CASGRPGPYEQYF

j_gene: TRBJ2-7
abundance: .
d_gene: .
v_gene: TRBV28
CDR3nt: TGTGCCAGCAGTTGGGTCAGAGCGCTCGAGCAGTACTTC
CDR3aa: CASSWVRALEQYF

j_gene: TRBJ2-7
abundance: once
d_gene: TRBD2
v_gene: TRBV27
CDR3nt: TGTGCCAGCAGTTTATCGATGAGACTAGCGGGAGCAATCTACGAGGAGCAGTACTTC
CDR3aa: CASSLSMRLAGAIYEEQYF

j_gene: TRBJ2-7
abundance: once
d_gene: TRBD2
v_gene: TRBV19
CDR3nt: TGTGCCAGTAGTATCCGCAGGGTAGCGGGGATAAAGGAGCAGTACTTC
CDR3aa: CASSIRRVAGIKEQYF

j_gene: TRBJ2-7
abundance: .
d_gene: TRBD2
v_gene: TRBV11-2
CDR3nt: TGTGCCAGCAGTCAAGAGGCGGTTGGGACTAGCGGATACGCCTACGAGCAGTACTTC
CDR3aa: CASSQEAVGTSGYAYEQYF

j_gene: TRBJ2-2
abundance: .
d_gene: TRBD2
v_gene: TRBV4-1
CDR3nt: TGCGCCAGCAGCCAAGATGGGACTAGCGGACTGCCCGGGGAGCTGTTTTTT
CDR3aa: CASSQDGTSGLPGELFF

j_gene: TRBJ1-1
abundance: .
d_gene: .
v_gene: TRBV12-5
CDR3nt: TGTGCTAGTGGCCAGAAACGGGGGGCCATGAACACTGAAGCTTTCTTT
CDR3aa: CASGQKRGAMNTEAFF

j_gene: TRBJ1-6
abundance: .
d_gene: .
v_gene: TRBV28
CDR3nt: TGTGCCAGCAGTTCCAGGGCAGGGGTAGATTCACCCCTCCACTTT
CDR3aa: CASSSRAGVDSPLHF

j_gene: TRBJ2-2
abundance: once
d_gene: .
v_gene: TRBV6-5
CDR3nt: TGTGCCAGCCGGGAGTTGACCGGGGAGCTGTTTTTT
CDR3aa: CASRELTGELFF

j_gene: TRBJ1-5
abundance: .
d_gene: TRBD1
v_gene: TRBV19
CDR3nt: TGTGCCAGTAGTATACGACAGGGTGGCCAGCCCCAGCATTTT
CDR3aa: CASSIRQGGQPQHF

j_gene: TRBJ2-1
abundance: few
d_gene: .
v_gene: TRBV9
CDR3nt: TGTGCCAGCAGCGTAGTGAGCTCCACCTACAATGAGCAGTTCTTC
CDR3aa: CASSVVSSTYNEQFF

j_gene: TRBJ1-1
abundance: few
d_gene: .
v_gene: TRBV7-2
CDR3nt: TGTGCCAGCAGCTCGGGTGCTGAAGCTTTCTTT
CDR3aa: CASSSGAEAFF

j_gene: TRBJ2-5
abundance: .
d_gene: .
v_gene: TRBV27
CDR3nt: TGTGCCAGCAGTTTAGGCAGGGTCGGCCAAGAGACCCAGTACTTC
CDR3aa: CASSLGRVGQETQYF

j_gene: TRBJ2-6
abundance: few
d_gene: .
v_gene: TRBV13
CDR3nt: TGTGCCAGCAGCTTCAAGGGGGGGGCCAACGTCCTGACTTTC
CDR3aa: CASSFKGGANVLTF

j_gene: TRBJ2-5
abundance: once
d_gene: TRBD1
v_gene: TRBV30
CDR3nt: TGTGCCTGGAGTAGGGGACAGCTCCCAACGCAGTACTTC
CDR3aa: CAWSRGQLPTQYF

j_gene: TRBJ2-7
abundance: .
d_gene: .
v_gene: TRBV2
CDR3nt: TGTGCCAGCAGTGAACAGGCTCTCCGGTACGAGCAGTACTTC
CDR3aa: CASSEQALRYEQYF

j_gene: TRBJ2-7
abundance: .
d_gene: TRBD2
v_gene: TRBV4-2
CDR3nt: TGTGCCAGCAGCCAAGCGGGAGGTTTTGGGGAGCAGTACTTC
CDR3aa: CASSQAGGFGEQYF

j_gene: TRBJ1-2
abundance: .
d_gene: TRBD1
v_gene: TRBV30
CDR3nt: TGTGCCTGGAGTGGGATAAGGACAGGGGGCTTAGCTAACTATGGCTACACCTTC
CDR3aa: CAWSGIRTGGLANYGYTF

j_gene: TRBJ2-1
abundance: .
d_gene: .
v_gene: TRBV29-1
CDR3nt: TGCAGCGTTGAATCCCAGGAGGTTGGGTTGAATGAGCAGTTCTTC
CDR3aa: CSVESQEVGLNEQFF

j_gene: TRBJ2-3
abundance: .
d_gene: TRBD2
v_gene: TRBV14
CDR3nt: TGTGCCAGCAGCCGGAGATATCTAGCGGGAGGAAACTATGGAGATACGCAGTATTTT
CDR3aa: CASSRRYLAGGNYGDTQYF

j_gene: TRBJ2-2
abundance: .
d_gene: .
v_gene: TRBV9
CDR3nt: TGTGCCAGCAGCGTAGTTGCCAGGGTGAACACCGGGGAGCTGTTTTTT
CDR3aa: CASSVVARVNTGELFF

j_gene: TRBJ1-4
abundance: .
d_gene: TRBD1
v_gene: TRBV28
CDR3nt: TGTGCCAGCAGTTTGCCACAGGGGTTTAAGCGTGAAAAACTGTTTTTT
CDR3aa: CASSLPQGFKREKLFF

j_gene: TRBJ2-5
abundance: .
d_gene: TRBD2
v_gene: TRBV5-1
CDR3nt: TGCGCCAGCAGCCCCGGGGGGGTATCAGGAGAGACCCAGTACTTC
CDR3aa: CASSPGGVSGETQYF

j_gene: TRBJ2-1
abundance: .
d_gene: TRBD1
v_gene: TRBV13
CDR3nt: TGTGCCAGCAGCTCCCGGGGACAGGGGGTCGATGAGCAGTTCTTC
CDR3aa: CASSSRGQGVDEQFF

j_gene: TRBJ2-7
abundance: .
d_gene: TRBD1
v_gene: TRBV2
CDR3nt: TGTGCCAGCATTCTCACCGGGACAGTCGACTCCTACGAGCAGTACTTC
CDR3aa: CASILTGTVDSYEQYF

j_gene: TRBJ2-7
abundance: .
d_gene: TRBD2
v_gene: TRBV4-2
CDR3nt: TGTGCCAGCAGCCAATGGGAGCGGGAGGGCCCAGAGCAGTACTTC
CDR3aa: CASSQWEREGPEQYF

j_gene: TRBJ1-2
abundance: .
d_gene: TRBD1
v_gene: TRBV18
CDR3nt: TGTGCCAGCTCACCGGACAGGGGGTATGGCTACACCTTC
CDR3aa: CASSPDRGYGYTF

j_gene: TRBJ1-2
abundance: .
d_gene: .
v_gene: TRBV6-5
CDR3nt: TGTGCCAGCGGGGAGGGCTATGGCTACACCTTC
CDR3aa: CASGEGYGYTF

j_gene: TRBJ1-3
abundance: once
d_gene: .
v_gene: TRBV7-8
CDR3nt: TGTGCCAGCAGCTTATTCGGTTCCAGGGGATCTGGAAACACCATATATTTT
CDR3aa: CASSLFGSRGSGNTIYF

j_gene: TRBJ1-1
abundance: .
d_gene: TRBD1
v_gene: TRBV7-9
CDR3nt: TGTGCCAGCAGCTTTTTGGGACAGGAAGCTTTCTTT
CDR3aa: CASSFLGQEAFF

j_gene: TRBJ2-1
abundance: .
d_gene: .
v_gene: TRBV7-2
CDR3nt: TGTGCCAGCAGCTTGGGGGCAGGGGATTCACAGTTCTTC
CDR3aa: CASSLGAGDSQFF

j_gene: TRBJ2-2
abundance: .
d_gene: .
v_gene: TRBV11-1
CDR3nt: TGTGCCAGCAGCTTACATCCAGGGGTCTCCGGCACCGGGGAGCTGTTTTTT
CDR3aa: CASSLHPGVSGTGELFF

j_gene: TRBJ1-5
abundance: .
d_gene: .
v_gene: TRBV12-5
CDR3nt: TGTGCTAGTGGTTTGGACAGAAATCAGCCCCAGCATTTT
CDR3aa: CASGLDRNQPQHF

j_gene: TRBJ2-3
abundance: .
d_gene: TRBD2
v_gene: TRBV25-1
CDR3nt: TGTGCCAGCAGTGAAATTCAAGCGGGAGTTGGCTTGGCAGATACGCAGTATTTT
CDR3aa: CASSEIQAGVGLADTQYF

j_gene: TRBJ2-1
abundance: once
d_gene: .
v_gene: TRBV7-8
CDR3nt: TGTGCCAGCAGTACCTCATCCCCGGGGAATGAGCAGTTCTTC
CDR3aa: CASSTSSPGNEQFF

j_gene: TRBJ1-3
abundance: few
d_gene: .
v_gene: TRBV5-6
CDR3nt: TGTGCCAGCAGCTTGGGGGCAACCTCTGGAAACACCATATATTTT
CDR3aa: CASSLGATSGNTIYF

j_gene: TRBJ2-5
abundance: once
d_gene: TRBD2
v_gene: TRBV19
CDR3nt: TGTGCCAGTACGAGGGGGACTAGCGGCGCTCAAGAGACCCAGTACTTC
CDR3aa: CASTRGTSGAQETQYF

j_gene: TRBJ2-5
abundance: .
d_gene: .
v_gene: TRBV5-1
CDR3nt: TGCGCCAGCAACACACCAGGGCAGGGAGAGACCCAGTACTTC
CDR3aa: CASNTPGQGETQYF

j_gene: TRBJ1-2
abundance: .
d_gene: TRBD1
v_gene: TRBV28
CDR3nt: TGTGCCAGCAGTTTTTCCGGGACAGGACTCAGTGGCTACACCTTC
CDR3aa: CASSFSGTGLSGYTF

j_gene: TRBJ2-3
abundance: once
d_gene: TRBD2
v_gene: TRBV7-9
CDR3nt: TGTGCCAGCAGCTTAAGCGGAGCGGGGGGTAACACAGATACGCAGTATTTT
CDR3aa: CASSLSGAGGNTDTQYF

j_gene: TRBJ1-2
abundance: .
d_gene: .
v_gene: TRBV19
CDR3nt: TGTGCCAGTAGTATGGGAGGGAACTATGGCTACACCTTC
CDR3aa: CASSMGGNYGYTF

j_gene: TRBJ2-7
abundance: .
d_gene: .
v_gene: TRBV13
CDR3nt: TGTGCCAGCAGCAGACAGTTTAGCTCCTACGAGCAGTACTTC
CDR3aa: CASSRQFSSYEQYF

j_gene: TRBJ2-3
abundance: .
d_gene: .
v_gene: TRBV7-3
CDR3nt: TGTGCCAGCAGCTTAAAGCCGGTCACAGATACGCAGTATTTT
CDR3aa: CASSLKPVTDTQYF

j_gene: TRBJ2-7
abundance: .
d_gene: TRBD1
v_gene: TRBV5-6
CDR3nt: TGTGCCAGCAGCTTGTGGTTTGCCGGACAGGGGGAAAGCTACGAGCAGTACTTC
CDR3aa: CASSLWFAGQGESYEQYF